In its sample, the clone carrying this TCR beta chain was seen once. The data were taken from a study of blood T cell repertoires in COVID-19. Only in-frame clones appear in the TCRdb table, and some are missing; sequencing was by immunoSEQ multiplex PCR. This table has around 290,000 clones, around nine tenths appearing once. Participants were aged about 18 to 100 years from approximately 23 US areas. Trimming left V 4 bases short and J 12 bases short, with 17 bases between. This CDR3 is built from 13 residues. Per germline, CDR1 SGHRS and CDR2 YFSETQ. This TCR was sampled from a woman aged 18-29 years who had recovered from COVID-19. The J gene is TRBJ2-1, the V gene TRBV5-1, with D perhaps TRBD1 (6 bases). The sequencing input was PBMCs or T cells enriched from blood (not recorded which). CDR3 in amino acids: CASSTGDRLVQFF. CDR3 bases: TGCGCCAGCAGCACCGGAGACAGGTTGGTGCAGTTCTTC.